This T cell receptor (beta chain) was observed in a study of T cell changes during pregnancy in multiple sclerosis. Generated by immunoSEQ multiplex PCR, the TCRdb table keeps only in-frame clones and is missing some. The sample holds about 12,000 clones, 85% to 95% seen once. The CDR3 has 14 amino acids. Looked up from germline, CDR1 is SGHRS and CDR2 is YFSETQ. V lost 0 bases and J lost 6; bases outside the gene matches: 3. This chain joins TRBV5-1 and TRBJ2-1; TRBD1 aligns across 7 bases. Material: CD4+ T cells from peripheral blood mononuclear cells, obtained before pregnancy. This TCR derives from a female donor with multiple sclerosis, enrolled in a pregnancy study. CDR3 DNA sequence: TGCGCCAGCAGCTTGGTGGCAGGGGGCAATGAGCAGTTCTTC. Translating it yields CASSLVAGGNEQFF.